This record covers a single TCR beta chain. This sample stems from a study of control samples from healthy donors and cancer patients. This CDR3 is built from 16 residues. Germline V CDR1 and CDR2: SEHNR, FQNEAQ (reference sequence). V gave up 3 bases and J gave up 0 bases; unmatched junction bases: 5. Only in-frame clones appear in the TCRdb table, and some are missing; sequencing was by immunoSEQ multiplex PCR. The sample shows 160,000 or so clones, about 93% of them seen only once. The clonotype comes from a man between 45 and 60 years old in good health. V and J are TRBV7-9 and TRBJ2-7; 10 nucleotides match TRBD1. Source material: blood. Written as DNA, the CDR3 is TGTGCCAGCAGCTTGATGGACAGGGGGAGCTCCTACGAGCAGTACTTC. It yields the protein CASSLMDRGSSYEQYF.